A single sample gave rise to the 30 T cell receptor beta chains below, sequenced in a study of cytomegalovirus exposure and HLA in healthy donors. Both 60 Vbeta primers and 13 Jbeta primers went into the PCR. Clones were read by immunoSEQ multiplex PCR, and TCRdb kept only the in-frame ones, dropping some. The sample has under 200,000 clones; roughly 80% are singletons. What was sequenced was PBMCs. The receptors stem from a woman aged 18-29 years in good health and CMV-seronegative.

CDR3: CASSTSGQLNQPQHF. The CDR3, as DNA: TGTGCCAGCAGTACCTCGGGACAGCTCAATCAGCCCCAGCATTTT. The rearrangement uses TRBV28 and TRBJ1-5, with 7 bases fitting TRBD1. The CDR3 totals 15 residues. Trimming cost V 5 bases and J 3 bases; bases outside gene matches: 7. Germline CDR1 is MDHEN and CDR2 is SYDVKM.

In nucleotides, the CDR3 is TGTGCCAGCAGTAGGACTAATACCCCCTATGGCTACACCTTC. Its translation: CASSRTNTPYGYTF. The J gene is TRBJ1-2, the V gene TRBV28; D is undetermined. Deletions cut 5 bases from V and 4 bases from J, with 14 bases between. This CDR3 contains 14 residues. Per germline, CDR1 MDHEN and CDR2 SYDVKM.

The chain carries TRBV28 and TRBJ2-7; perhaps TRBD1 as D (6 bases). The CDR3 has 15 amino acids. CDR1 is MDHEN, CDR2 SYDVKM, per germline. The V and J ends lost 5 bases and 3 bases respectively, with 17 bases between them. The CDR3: CASSEPKWDNYEQYF. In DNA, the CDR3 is TGTGCCAGCAGTGAGCCCAAATGGGACAACTACGAGCAGTACTTC.

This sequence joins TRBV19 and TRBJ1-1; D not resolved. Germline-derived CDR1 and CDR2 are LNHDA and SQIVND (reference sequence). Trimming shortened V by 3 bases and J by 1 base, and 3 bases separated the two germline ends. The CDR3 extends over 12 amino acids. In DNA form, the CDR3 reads TGTGCCAGTAGTATCAGGAACACTGAAGCTTTCTTT. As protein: CASSIRNTEAFF.

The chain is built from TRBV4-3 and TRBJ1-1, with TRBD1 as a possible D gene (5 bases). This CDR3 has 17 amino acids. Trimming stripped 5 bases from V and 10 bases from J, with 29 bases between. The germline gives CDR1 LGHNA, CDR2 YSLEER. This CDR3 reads CASSKVTPRKGTMRAFF. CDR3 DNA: TGCGCCAGCAGCAAGGTAACCCCACGCAAGGGGACTATGAGAGCTTTCTTT.

The CDR3 loop reads CSVGDSEQFF. The CDR3 DNA follows: TGCAGCGTGGGCGACAGTGAGCAGTTCTTC. This chain connects TRBV29-1 to TRBJ2-1; weak D call: TRBD1 (5 bases). The length of the CDR3 is 10 residues. Per germline, CDR1 SQVTM and CDR2 ANQGSEA. V lost 6 bases and J lost 9, with 9 bases in between.

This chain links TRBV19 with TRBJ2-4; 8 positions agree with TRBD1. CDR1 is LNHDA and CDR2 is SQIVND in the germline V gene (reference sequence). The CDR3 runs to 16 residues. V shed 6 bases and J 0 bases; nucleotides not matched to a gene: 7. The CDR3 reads CASSPTGELAKNIQYF. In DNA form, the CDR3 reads TGTGCCAGTAGCCCGACAGGGGAACTAGCCAAAAACATTCAGTACTTC.

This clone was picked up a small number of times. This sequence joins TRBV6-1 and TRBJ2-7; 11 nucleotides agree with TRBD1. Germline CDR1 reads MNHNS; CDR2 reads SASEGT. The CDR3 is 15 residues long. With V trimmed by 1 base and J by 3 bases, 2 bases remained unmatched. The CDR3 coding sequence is TGTGCCAGCAGTGAAGATGGGACAGGGGGCTACGAGCAGTACTTC. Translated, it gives CASSEDGTGGYEQYF.

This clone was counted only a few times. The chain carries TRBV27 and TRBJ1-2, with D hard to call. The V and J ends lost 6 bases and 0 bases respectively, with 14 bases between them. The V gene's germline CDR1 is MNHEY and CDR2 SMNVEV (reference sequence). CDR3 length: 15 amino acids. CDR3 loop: CASSPHTPSNYGYTF. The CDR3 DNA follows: TGTGCCAGCAGCCCCCACACCCCCTCTAACTATGGCTACACCTTC.

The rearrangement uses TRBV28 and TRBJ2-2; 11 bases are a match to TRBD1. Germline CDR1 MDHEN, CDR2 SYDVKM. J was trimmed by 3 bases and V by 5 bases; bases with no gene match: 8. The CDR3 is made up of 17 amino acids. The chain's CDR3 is CASSKPRTGGYTGELFF. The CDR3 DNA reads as TGTGCCAGCAGTAAGCCCCGGACAGGGGGCTACACCGGGGAGCTGTTTTTT.

The DNA for the CDR3 is TGTGCCAGTAGTCCACAACTAGCCGGGGAGCTGTTTTTT. It codes for CASSPQLAGELFF. This sequence joins TRBV19 and TRBJ2-2; D perhaps matches TRBD2 (5 bases). Per germline, CDR1 LNHDA and CDR2 SQIVND (reference sequence). Trimming removed 5 bases at V and 6 bases at J, with 10 bases between. The CDR3 is 13 amino acids.

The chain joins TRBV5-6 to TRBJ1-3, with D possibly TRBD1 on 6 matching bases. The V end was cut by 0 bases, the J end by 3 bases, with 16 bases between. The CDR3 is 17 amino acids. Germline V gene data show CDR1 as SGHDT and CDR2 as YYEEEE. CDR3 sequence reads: CASSLAGAGAGGNTIYF. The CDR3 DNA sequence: TGTGCCAGCAGCTTGGCTGGTGCAGGGGCCGGTGGAAACACCATATATTTT.

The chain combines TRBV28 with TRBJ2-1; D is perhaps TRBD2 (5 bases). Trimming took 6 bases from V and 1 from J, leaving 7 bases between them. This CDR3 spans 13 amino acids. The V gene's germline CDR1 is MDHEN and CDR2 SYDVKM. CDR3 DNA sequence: TGTGCCAGCAGACTAGTTTCCTACAATGAGCAGTTCTTC. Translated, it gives CASRLVSYNEQFF.

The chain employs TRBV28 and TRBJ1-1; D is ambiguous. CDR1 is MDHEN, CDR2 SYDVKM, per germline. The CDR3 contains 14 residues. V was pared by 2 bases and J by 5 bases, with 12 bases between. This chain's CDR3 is CASSLNGERTEAFF. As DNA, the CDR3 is TGTGCCAGCAGTTTAAACGGGGAGCGGACTGAAGCTTTCTTT.

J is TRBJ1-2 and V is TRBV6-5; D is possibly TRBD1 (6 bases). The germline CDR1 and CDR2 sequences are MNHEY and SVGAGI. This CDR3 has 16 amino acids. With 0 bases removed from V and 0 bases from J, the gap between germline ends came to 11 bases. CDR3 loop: CASSYSNGGTNYGYTF. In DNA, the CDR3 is TGTGCCAGCAGTTACTCGAATGGGGGCACTAACTATGGCTACACCTTC.

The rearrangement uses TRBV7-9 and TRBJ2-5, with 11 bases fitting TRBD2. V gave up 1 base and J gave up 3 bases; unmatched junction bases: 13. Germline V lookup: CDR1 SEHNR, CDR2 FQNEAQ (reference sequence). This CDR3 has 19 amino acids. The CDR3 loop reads CASSLGGRGRLAGKETQYF. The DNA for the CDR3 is TGTGCCAGCAGCTTAGGGGGCAGGGGAAGACTAGCGGGAAAAGAGACCCAGTACTTC. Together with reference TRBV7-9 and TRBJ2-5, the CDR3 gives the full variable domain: DTGVSQNPRHKITKRGQNVTFRCDPISEHNRLYWYRQTLGQGPEFLTYFQNEAQLEKSRLLSDRFSAERPKGSFSTLEIQRTEQGDSAMYLCASSLGGRGRLAGKETQYFGPGTRLLVL.

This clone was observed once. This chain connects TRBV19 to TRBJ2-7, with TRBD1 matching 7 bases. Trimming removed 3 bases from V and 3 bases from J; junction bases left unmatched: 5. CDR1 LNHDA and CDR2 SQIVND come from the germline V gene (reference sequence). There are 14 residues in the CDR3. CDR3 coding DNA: TGTGCCAGTAGTATCGGTCAGGGGGACTACGAGCAGTACTTC. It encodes CASSIGQGDYEQYF.

This CDR3 reads CASSQSYEKLFF. The CDR3 DNA reads as TGCGCCAGCAGCCAGAGTTATGAAAAACTGTTTTTT. The chain uses TRBV4-1 and TRBJ1-4; no firm D call. With 3 bases removed from V and 6 bases from J, the gap between germline ends came to 5 bases. The CDR3 has 12 residues. In germline, CDR1 is MGHRA, CDR2 YSYEKL.

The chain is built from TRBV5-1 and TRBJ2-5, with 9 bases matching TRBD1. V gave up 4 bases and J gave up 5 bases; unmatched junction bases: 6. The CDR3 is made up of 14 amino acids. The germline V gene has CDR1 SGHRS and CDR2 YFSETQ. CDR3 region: CASSARQGGETQYF. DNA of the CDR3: TGCGCCAGCAGCGCGAGACAGGGGGGGGAGACCCAGTACTTC.

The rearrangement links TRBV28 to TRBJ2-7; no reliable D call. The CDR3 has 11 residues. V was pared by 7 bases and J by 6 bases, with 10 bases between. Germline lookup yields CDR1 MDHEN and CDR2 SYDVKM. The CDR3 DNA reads TGTGCCAGCACCCTAATGGTCGAGCAGTACTTC. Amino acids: CASTLMVEQYF. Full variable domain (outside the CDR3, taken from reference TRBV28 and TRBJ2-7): DVKVTQSSRYLVKRTGEKVFLECVQDMDHENMFWYRQDPGLGLRLIYFSYDVKMKEKGDIPEGYSVSREKKERFSLILESASTNQTSMYLCASTLMVEQYFGPGTRLTVT.

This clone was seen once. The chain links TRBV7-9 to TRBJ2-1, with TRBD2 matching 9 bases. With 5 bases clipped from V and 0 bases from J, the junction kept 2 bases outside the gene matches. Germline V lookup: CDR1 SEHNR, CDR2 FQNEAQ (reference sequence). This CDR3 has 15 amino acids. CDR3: CASSDSGSSYNEQFF. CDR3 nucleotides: TGTGCCAGCAGCGATAGCGGGAGCTCCTACAATGAGCAGTTCTTC.

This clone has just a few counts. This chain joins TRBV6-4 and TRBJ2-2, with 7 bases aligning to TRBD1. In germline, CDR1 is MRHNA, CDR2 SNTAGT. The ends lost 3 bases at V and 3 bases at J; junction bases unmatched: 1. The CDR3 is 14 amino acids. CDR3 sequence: CASSETGDTGELFF. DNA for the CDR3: TGTGCCAGCAGTGAAACAGGGGACACCGGGGAGCTGTTTTTT.

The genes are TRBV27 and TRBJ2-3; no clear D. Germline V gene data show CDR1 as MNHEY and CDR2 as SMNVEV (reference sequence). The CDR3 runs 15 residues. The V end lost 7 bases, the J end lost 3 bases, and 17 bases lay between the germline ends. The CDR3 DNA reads TGTGCCAGCACGAATTCCGATTCTAGGACAGATACGCAGTATTTT. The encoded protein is CASTNSDSRTDTQYF.

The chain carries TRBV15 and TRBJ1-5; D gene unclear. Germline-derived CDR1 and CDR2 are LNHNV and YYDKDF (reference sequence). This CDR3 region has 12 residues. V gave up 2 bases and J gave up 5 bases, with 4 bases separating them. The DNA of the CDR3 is TGTGCCACCAGCAGACTTCATCAGCCCCAGCATTTT. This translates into CATSRLHQPQHF.

CDR3 region: CASSQPGGMNTEAFF. In nucleotides, the CDR3 is TGTGCCAGCAGCCAACCGGGGGGCATGAACACTGAAGCTTTCTTT. V usage is TRBV11-1 and J usage is TRBJ1-1; D may be TRBD1 (6 bases). The CDR3 contains 15 residues. V shed 5 bases and J shed 0 bases, with 13 bases lying between them. The germline V gene encodes CDR1 SGHAT and CDR2 FQDESV (reference sequence).

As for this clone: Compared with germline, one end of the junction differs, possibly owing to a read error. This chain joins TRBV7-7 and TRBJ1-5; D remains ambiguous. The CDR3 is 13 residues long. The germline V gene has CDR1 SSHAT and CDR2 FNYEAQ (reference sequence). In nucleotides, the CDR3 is TGTGCTAGCAGCTTGAACGAGAATCAGCCCCAGCATTTT. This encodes CASSLNENQPQHF.

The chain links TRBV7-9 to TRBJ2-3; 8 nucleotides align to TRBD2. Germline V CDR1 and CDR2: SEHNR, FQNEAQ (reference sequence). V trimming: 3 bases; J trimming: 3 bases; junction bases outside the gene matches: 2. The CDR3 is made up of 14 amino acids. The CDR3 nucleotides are TGTGCCAGCAGCTTTGCGGGAGGAACAGATACGCAGTATTTT. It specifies CASSFAGGTDTQYF.

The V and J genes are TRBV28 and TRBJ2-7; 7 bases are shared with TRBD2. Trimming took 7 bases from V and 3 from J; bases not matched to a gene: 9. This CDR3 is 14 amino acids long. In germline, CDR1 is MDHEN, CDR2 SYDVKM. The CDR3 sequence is CASTPPGGGYEQYF. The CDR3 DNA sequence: TGTGCCAGCACCCCTCCGGGGGGAGGCTACGAGCAGTACTTC.

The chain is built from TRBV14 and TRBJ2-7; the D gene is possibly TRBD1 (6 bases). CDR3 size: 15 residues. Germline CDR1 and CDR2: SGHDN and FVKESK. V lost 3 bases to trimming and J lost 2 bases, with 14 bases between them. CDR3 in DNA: TGTGCCAGCAGCCAGTATCTACAGGGACCCTACGAGCAGTACTTC. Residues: CASSQYLQGPYEQYF.

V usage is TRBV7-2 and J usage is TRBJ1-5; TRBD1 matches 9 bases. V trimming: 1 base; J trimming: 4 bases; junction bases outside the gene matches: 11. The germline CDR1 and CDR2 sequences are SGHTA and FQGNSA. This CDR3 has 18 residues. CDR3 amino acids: CASSLVAFTGTGNQPQHF. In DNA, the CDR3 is TGTGCCAGCAGCTTAGTAGCCTTTACCGGGACAGGGAATCAGCCCCAGCATTTT.